One T cell receptor beta chain is described in this entry. It lacks a known antigen. No conserved phenylalanine or tryptophan is present at the end of the CDR3, so a read error is the likely explanation. The data were obtained in a study of molecular identifiers for immune sequencing clone quantification (dated by TCRdb to the late 2010s). For context, the study as a whole: For a replicate experiment, RNA from roughly 20,000 or 100,000 naive CD8 T cells was divided into five aliquots, of which four were sequenced. This methods study benchmarked molecular-identifier clustering-based TCR repertoire sequencing (MIDCIRS) and TCR RNA copy counting, using CD8 T cells to do so.

As encoded in the germline V gene, CDR1 is SGDLS while CDR2 is YYNGEE. Here V drops 3 bases and J drops 3 bases, and the junction holds 7 bases not matched to any gene. Inclusive of both ends, the CDR3 amounts to 16 amino acids. The CDR3 DNA has 48 bases and is translated from base 1. Libraries were constructed by PCR. Sequencer: NextSeq 500. Bulk TCR libraries were generated as previously described, with the TCR primers listed in Table S5 used. Purification of total RNA was performed with the Qiagen AllPrep DNA/RNA kit. Reads from multiple sequencing runs of the same library were pooled before analysis. As for how the authors treated the data: Reads were retained only if the reads had an exact TCR constant sequence, and the retained reads were trimmed to 150 nt and grouped according to their 12-nt molecular barcodes. Reads inside each barcode group were sub-clustered using a 15% Levenshtein threshold, and a quality-weighted consensus sequence was constructed for each RNA molecule. Non-functional sequences were excluded, and lower-count sequences lying one edit away from another sequence were also excluded. Barcode sub-clusters with fewer than 20% of the maximum read count were removed, based on fitting two negative binomial distributions. TCRdb handled the public reads itself, with Q25 trimming in fastp and clone calling in MiXCR, and kept productive beta chains. Records with the same CDR3 protein are collapsed into one entry carrying the most frequent genes and DNA. V and J calls and clone size were set by TCRdb, not the authors. Here the sample has hundreds of thousands of distinct CDR3 sequences; roughly 23% occur a single time. Of the sample, about 0.73% falls within the top ten clones.

Broad study findings and their caveats: Modeling indicated around 3.2 TCR RNA copies recovered per cell, compared with approximately 10 by digital PCR, which implies a capture efficiency of 25% to 35%. Even against a background of about a million naive CD8 T cells, spiked-in Jurkat TCR RNA amounting to a single cell's worth was reported to be detectable. In CMV-specific effector cells, over 99% of molecules were held by clones above 20 RNA copies, whereas under 1% of molecules were held by such clones in naive cells. Identical TCR molecules sharing a barcode could cause highly expanded clone sizes to be underestimated. Spiked-in Jurkat TCR RNA (approximately 10 copies' worth), which is not part of the donor repertoire, was contained in the naive libraries. Without barcode sub-clustering, chimeric consensus sequences inflated TCR diversity; chimeras reached as high as 47%.

Libraries of naive CD8 T cells were generated from roughly 20,000 to 1,000,000 sorted cells, with 10%, 30% or 50% of the purified RNA used. Naive CD8 T cells, defined as CD8+CD4-CCR7+CD45RA+, were FACS-sorted into RLT Plus buffer on a BD FACSAria II. Approximately nine TCR copies' worth of Jurkat RNA were spiked into about 20,000-1,100,000 naive CD8 T cell samples to test detection sensitivity. CD8 T cells were enriched with RosetteSep CD8+ T Cell Enrichment Cocktail and Ficoll-Paque, followed by ACK red cell lysis. The sequencing input was naive CD8+ T cells from blood, with Jurkat cell RNA spiked in. The cell subset or site label on this specimen signifies: FACS-sorted CD8+CD4-CCR7+CD45RA+ naive T cells. The chain was built from TRBV9 and TRBJ2-3; the central 10 bases match TRBD2. The source is a human donor in good health. Some libraries in this study had Jurkat cell RNA spiked in. The CDR3 protein sequence reads: CASSAFLAGETDTQYL. The DNA sequence is as follows: TGTGCCAGCAGCGCCTTTCTAGCGGGGGAGACAGATACGCAGTATCTT.